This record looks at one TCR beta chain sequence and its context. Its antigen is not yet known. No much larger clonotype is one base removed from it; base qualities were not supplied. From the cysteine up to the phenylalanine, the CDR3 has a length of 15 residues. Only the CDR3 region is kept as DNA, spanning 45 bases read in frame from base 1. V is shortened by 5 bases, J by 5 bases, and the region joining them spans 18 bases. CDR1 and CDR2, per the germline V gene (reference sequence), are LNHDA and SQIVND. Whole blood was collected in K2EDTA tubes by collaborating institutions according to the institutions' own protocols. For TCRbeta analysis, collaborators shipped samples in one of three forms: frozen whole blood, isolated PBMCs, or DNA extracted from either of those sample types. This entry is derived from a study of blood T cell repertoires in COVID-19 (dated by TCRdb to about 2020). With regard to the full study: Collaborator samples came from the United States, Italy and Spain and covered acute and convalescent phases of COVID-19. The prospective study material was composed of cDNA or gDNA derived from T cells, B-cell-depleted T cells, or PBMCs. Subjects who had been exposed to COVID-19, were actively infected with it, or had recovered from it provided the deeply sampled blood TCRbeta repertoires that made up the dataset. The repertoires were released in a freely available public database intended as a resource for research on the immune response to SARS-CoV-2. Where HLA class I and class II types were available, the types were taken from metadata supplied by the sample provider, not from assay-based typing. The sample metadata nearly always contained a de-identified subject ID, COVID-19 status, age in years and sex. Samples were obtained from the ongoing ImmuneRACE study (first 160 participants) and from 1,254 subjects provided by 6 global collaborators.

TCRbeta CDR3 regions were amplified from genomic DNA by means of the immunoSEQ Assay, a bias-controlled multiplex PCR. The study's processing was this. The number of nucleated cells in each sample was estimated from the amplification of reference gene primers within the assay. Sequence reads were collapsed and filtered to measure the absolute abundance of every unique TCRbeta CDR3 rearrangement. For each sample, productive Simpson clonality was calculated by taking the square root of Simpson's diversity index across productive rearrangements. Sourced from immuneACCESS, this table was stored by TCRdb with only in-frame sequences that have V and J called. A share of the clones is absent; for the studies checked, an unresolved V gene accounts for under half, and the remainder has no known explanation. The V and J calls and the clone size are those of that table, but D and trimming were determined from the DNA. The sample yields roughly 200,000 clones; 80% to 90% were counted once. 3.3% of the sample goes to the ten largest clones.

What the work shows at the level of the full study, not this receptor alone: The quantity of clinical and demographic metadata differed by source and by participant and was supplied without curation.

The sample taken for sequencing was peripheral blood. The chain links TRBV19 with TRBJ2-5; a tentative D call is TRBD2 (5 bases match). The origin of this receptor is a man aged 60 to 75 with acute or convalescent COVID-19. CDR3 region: CASSEPSFGSETQYF. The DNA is TGTGCCAGTAGTGAGCCTAGCTTCGGTTCGGAGACCCAGTACTTC.